Following are 20 T cell receptor beta chains from one sample sequenced in a study of blood T cell repertoires in COVID-19. Sequencing used immunoSEQ multiplex PCR; TCRdb keeps in-frame clones, though not all of them. The sample yields about 77,000 clones, 90% seen once. The sequencing sample was made of peripheral blood. These receptors were collected from a woman at least 80 years old with active or convalescent COVID-19.

This clone was observed a single time. The chain uses TRBV2 and TRBJ1-3; a possible D gene is TRBD1 (5 bases). The CDR3 extends over 14 amino acids. Trimming shortened V by 6 bases and J by 0 bases, and 9 bases separated the two germline ends. Germline V gene data show CDR1 as SNHLY and CDR2 as FYNNEI. Written as DNA, the CDR3 is TGTGCCAGCAGAAACAGGAGCTCTGGAAACACCATATATTTT. The encoded protein is CASRNRSSGNTIYF.

The chain has TRBV24-1 and TRBJ2-3; D gene uncertain. This CDR3 region has 12 residues. CDR1 and CDR2 (germline): KGHDR, SFDVKD. The V and J ends lost 3 bases and 8 bases respectively, with 8 bases between them. CDR3 amino acids: CATSDARSTQYF. Written as DNA, the CDR3 is TGTGCCACCAGTGATGCCAGGTCTACGCAGTATTTT.

Only one count was recorded for this clone. This chain joins TRBV5-4 and TRBJ2-7, with a possible D match to TRBD2 (7 bases). There are 14 residues in the CDR3. Trimming took off 5 bases at V and 1 base at J, with 13 bases between the two ends. Per the germline V gene, CDR1 is SGHNT and CDR2 is YYREEE (reference sequence). CDR3 DNA sequence: TGTGCCAGCAGGTCGAAGGGGGGGTCCTACGAGCAGTACTTC. Protein product: CASRSKGGSYEQYF.

The chain combines TRBV28 with TRBJ1-2; tentatively, D is TRBD1 (5 bases). The CDR3 covers 16 residues. V was shortened by 5 bases and J by 4 bases, with 20 bases between the two germline ends. Germline V gives CDR1 MDHEN, CDR2 SYDVKM. In DNA form, the CDR3 reads TGTGCCAGCAGTAACCGCGGGACCCCCGGAGGCTATGGCTACACCTTC. Translated, it gives CASSNRGTPGGYGYTF.

V gene TRBV28 combines with J gene TRBJ1-5; tentatively, D is TRBD1 (5 bases). Germline CDR1 is MDHEN and CDR2 is SYDVKM. The V gene lost 3 bases and the J gene lost 7 bases, with 13 bases spanning the gap. This CDR3 contains 14 residues. As DNA, the CDR3 is TGTGCCAGCAGTTTTGGGGCAGGGTCGCAGCCCCAGCATTTT. It is translated as CASSFGAGSQPQHF.

The CDR3 nucleotides read TGTGCCAGCAGCCCCCGATACGCTAGAGGGGGCGAGCAGTACTTC. Its translation: CASSPRYARGGEQYF. The chain employs TRBV7-2 and TRBJ2-7, with a possible D match to TRBD1 (6 bases). Trimming removed 5 bases from V and 6 bases from J, with 20 bases in between. The V gene's germline CDR1 is SGHTA and CDR2 FQGNSA. The CDR3 has 15 amino acids.

This clone was seen a single time. V usage is TRBV4-1 and J usage is TRBJ2-5; 13 positions match TRBD2. Germline assignment: CDR1 MGHRA and CDR2 YSYEKL. V shed 3 bases, J shed 5 bases, and the junction held 9 bases outside the gene matches. The CDR3 contains 17 residues. The CDR3 nucleotides read TGCGCCAGCAGCCACATGACTAGCGGGGGGTCCCGCGAGACCCAGTACTTC. Protein sequence: CASSHMTSGGSRETQYF.

The rearrangement uses TRBV4-3 and TRBJ1-4; the D gene is possibly TRBD1 (6 bases). Trimming removed 2 bases at V and 4 bases at J, with 17 bases between. The CDR3 covers 17 residues. Germline V gene lookup returns CDR1 LGHNA and CDR2 YSLEER. The CDR3 nucleotides read TGCGCCAGCAGCCAAACTACCTCAGGGGCGGGTAATGAAAAACTGTTTTTT. Amino acids: CASSQTTSGAGNEKLFF.

This clone was recorded only once. The chain uses TRBV11-2 and TRBJ2-7; D remains unclear. Germline CDR1 reads SGHAT; CDR2 reads FQNNGV. Trimming took 3 bases from V and 4 from J, leaving 13 bases between them. The CDR3 is made up of 14 amino acids. CDR3 sequence reads: CASSLGRMSYEQYF. The CDR3 DNA is TGTGCCAGCAGCTTGGGCAGGATGAGTTACGAGCAGTACTTC.

This chain links TRBV9 with TRBJ1-1; D is undetermined. Germline V gives CDR1 SGDLS, CDR2 YYNGEE. The CDR3 runs 14 residues. Trimming stripped 4 bases from V and 1 base from J, with 11 bases between. CDR3 sequence reads: CASSPRTWNTEAFF. CDR3 DNA sequence: TGTGCCAGCAGCCCCCGCACTTGGAACACTGAAGCTTTCTTT.

The chain combines TRBV3-1 (or the pseudogene TRBV3-2) with TRBJ1-1, with a tentative D call TRBD1 (5 bases). The germline CDR1 and CDR2 sequences are LGHDT and YNNKEL (reference sequence). V was cut by 3 bases and J by 1 base, with 6 bases left in between. CDR3 length equals 13 residues. CDR3 nucleotides: TGTGCCAGCAGCCACAGGGAGAACACTGAAGCTTTCTTT. This codes for CASSHRENTEAFF.

The chain recombines TRBV6-4 with TRBJ2-1; 9 bases are shared with TRBD2. V dropped 4 bases and J dropped 4; count of bases not matched to a gene: 5. This CDR3 has 15 amino acids. CDR1 and CDR2 (germline): MRHNA, SNTAGT. CDR3 amino acids: CASSALAGNYNEQFF. CDR3 in DNA: TGTGCCAGCAGTGCCCTAGCGGGGAATTACAATGAGCAGTTCTTC.

This chain joins TRBV3-1 (or the pseudogene TRBV3-2) and TRBJ2-7; TRBD1 agrees at 9 bases. This CDR3 is built from 17 residues. Losses at the gene ends were 0 bases for V and 2 bases for J; bases not matched to a gene: 8. Germline CDR1 and CDR2: LGHDT and YNNKEL (reference sequence). CDR3 in DNA: TGTGCCAGCAGCCAAGAAGCACCGAGACAGGGGGCCTACGAGCAGTACTTC. Translating gives CASSQEAPRQGAYEQYF.

The J gene is TRBJ1-2, the V gene TRBV18; 7 bases match TRBD1. This CDR3 contains 13 residues. Germline values: CDR1 KGHSH, CDR2 LQKENI. With 5 bases clipped from V and 4 bases from J, the junction kept 4 bases outside the gene matches. For the CDR3, the DNA is TGTGCCAGCTCAGGGGACAGCCTCTATGGCTACACCTTC. It translates to CASSGDSLYGYTF.

This clone was picked up one time. The chain couples TRBV28 to TRBJ1-5; D unresolved. Germline V gives CDR1 MDHEN, CDR2 SYDVKM. Trimming took off 6 bases at V and 3 bases at J, with 12 bases between the two ends. This CDR3 has 14 residues. The CDR3 reads CASRSSLPNQPQHF. The CDR3 DNA reads TGTGCCAGCAGGAGTTCCCTGCCCAATCAGCCCCAGCATTTT.

Of note for this clone: At one boundary the junction diverges from the germline segment, which might be a read error. The chain combines TRBV28 with TRBJ2-3, with D tentatively TRBD2 (6 bases). CDR3 size: 16 residues. Germline CDR1 and CDR2: MDHEN and SYDVKM. CDR3 DNA sequence: TGTGCCAGCAGCAATAATCCGGGACTTTTCACAGATACACAGTATTTT. Translation gives CASSNNPGLFTDTQYF. The full variable domain, its missing parts supplied by reference TRBV28 and TRBJ2-3, is DVKVTQSSRYLVKRTGEKVFLECVQDMDHENMFWYRQDPGLGLRLIYFSYDVKMKEKGDIPEGYSVSREKKERFSLILESASTNQTSMYLCASSNNPGLFTDTQYFGPGTRLTVL.

This chain joins TRBV6-4 and TRBJ1-1; D remains unclear. In germline, CDR1 is MRHNA, CDR2 SNTAGT. The CDR3 totals 15 residues. Trimming took 6 bases from V and 3 from J, leaving 17 bases between them. CDR3 loop: CASRVSALRDTEAFF. Here the CDR3 DNA reads TGTGCCAGCAGGGTGTCCGCACTCCGGGACACTGAAGCTTTCTTT.

The V call is TRBV12-3 or TRBV12-4, the J call TRBJ1-5; D uncertain. This CDR3 is built from 13 residues. V lost 4 bases to trimming and J lost 4 bases, with 8 bases between them. Here the CDR3 DNA reads TGTGCCAGCAGTTCGAACAGTAATCAGCCCCAGCATTTT. The encoded protein is CASSSNSNQPQHF.

This rearrangement joins TRBV19 to TRBJ1-5, with TRBD1 matching 9 bases. Germline V gives CDR1 LNHDA, CDR2 SQIVND (reference sequence). The trim removed 7 bases at V and 0 bases at J, leaving 10 bases unmatched. The CDR3 loop spans 17 amino acids. CDR3 region: CASTHRDRDFSNQPQHF. The CDR3, as DNA: TGTGCCAGTACCCACCGGGACAGGGATTTTAGCAATCAGCCCCAGCATTTT.

V and J are TRBV5-6 and TRBJ1-5; TRBD1 agrees at 8 bases. Trimming cost V 2 bases and J 12 bases; bases outside gene matches: 4. The CDR3 runs to 12 residues. Looked up from germline, CDR1 is SGHDT and CDR2 is YYEEEE. This chain's CDR3 is CASSFQTGGQHF. In DNA, the CDR3 is TGTGCCAGCAGCTTCCAAACAGGGGGCCAGCATTTT.